This T cell receptor (beta chain) stems from a study of blood T cell repertoires in COVID-19. As for the study in general: Collection of acute and convalescent COVID-19 samples took place in the United States, Italy and Spain. The cDNA or gDNA used as material had been derived from T cells, B-cell-depleted T cells, or PBMCs.

Authors' analysis steps: Scientists estimated how many nucleated cells there were by amplifying reference gene primers. The table came from immunoSEQ multiplex PCR; TCRdb's copy has only in-frame clones and leaves some out. V, J and clone size derive from that table, while D and trimming were established from the DNA sequence. The table includes about 180,000 clones, approximately 86% detected once. A single count supports this clone. CDR3 length equals 13 residues. Germline CDR1 is SGHNT and CDR2 is YENEEA. V was pared by 4 bases and J by 6 bases, with 13 bases between. The chain is built from TRBV11-3 and TRBJ2-7, with D perhaps matching TRBD2 (5 bases). This sequence was found in a woman in her 30s with active or convalescent COVID-19. Specimen: peripheral blood. The CDR3 sequence is CASSSMEVGEQYF. The CDR3 DNA is TGTGCCAGCAGCTCTATGGAGGTAGGCGAGCAGTACTTC.